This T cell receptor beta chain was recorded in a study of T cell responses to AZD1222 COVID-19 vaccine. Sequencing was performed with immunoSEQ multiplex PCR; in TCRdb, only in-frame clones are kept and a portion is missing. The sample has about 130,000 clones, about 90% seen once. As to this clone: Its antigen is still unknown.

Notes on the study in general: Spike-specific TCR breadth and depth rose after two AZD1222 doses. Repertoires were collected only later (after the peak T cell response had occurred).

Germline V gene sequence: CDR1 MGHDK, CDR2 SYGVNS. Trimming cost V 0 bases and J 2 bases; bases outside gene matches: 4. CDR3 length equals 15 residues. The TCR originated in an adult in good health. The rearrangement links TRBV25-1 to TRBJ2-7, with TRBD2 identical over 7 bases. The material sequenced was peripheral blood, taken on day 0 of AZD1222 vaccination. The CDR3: CASSEYGGTTYEQYF. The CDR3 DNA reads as TGTGCCAGCAGTGAATACGGGGGGACCACCTACGAGCAGTACTTC.